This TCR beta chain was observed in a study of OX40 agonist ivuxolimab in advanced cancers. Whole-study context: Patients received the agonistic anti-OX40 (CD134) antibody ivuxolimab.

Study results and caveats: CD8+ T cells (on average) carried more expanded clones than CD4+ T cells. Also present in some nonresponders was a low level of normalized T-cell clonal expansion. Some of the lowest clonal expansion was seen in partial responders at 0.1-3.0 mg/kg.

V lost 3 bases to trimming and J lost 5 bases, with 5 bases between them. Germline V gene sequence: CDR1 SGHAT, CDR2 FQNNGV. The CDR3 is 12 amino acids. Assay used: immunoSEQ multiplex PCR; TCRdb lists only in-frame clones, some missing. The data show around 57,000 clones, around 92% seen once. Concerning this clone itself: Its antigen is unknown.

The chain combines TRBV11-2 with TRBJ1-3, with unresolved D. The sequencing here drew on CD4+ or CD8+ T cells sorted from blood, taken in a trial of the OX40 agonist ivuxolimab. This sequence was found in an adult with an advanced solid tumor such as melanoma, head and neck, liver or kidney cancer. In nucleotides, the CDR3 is TGTGCCAGCAGCTTTGGACGAAACACCATATATTTT. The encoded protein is CASSFGRNTIYF.